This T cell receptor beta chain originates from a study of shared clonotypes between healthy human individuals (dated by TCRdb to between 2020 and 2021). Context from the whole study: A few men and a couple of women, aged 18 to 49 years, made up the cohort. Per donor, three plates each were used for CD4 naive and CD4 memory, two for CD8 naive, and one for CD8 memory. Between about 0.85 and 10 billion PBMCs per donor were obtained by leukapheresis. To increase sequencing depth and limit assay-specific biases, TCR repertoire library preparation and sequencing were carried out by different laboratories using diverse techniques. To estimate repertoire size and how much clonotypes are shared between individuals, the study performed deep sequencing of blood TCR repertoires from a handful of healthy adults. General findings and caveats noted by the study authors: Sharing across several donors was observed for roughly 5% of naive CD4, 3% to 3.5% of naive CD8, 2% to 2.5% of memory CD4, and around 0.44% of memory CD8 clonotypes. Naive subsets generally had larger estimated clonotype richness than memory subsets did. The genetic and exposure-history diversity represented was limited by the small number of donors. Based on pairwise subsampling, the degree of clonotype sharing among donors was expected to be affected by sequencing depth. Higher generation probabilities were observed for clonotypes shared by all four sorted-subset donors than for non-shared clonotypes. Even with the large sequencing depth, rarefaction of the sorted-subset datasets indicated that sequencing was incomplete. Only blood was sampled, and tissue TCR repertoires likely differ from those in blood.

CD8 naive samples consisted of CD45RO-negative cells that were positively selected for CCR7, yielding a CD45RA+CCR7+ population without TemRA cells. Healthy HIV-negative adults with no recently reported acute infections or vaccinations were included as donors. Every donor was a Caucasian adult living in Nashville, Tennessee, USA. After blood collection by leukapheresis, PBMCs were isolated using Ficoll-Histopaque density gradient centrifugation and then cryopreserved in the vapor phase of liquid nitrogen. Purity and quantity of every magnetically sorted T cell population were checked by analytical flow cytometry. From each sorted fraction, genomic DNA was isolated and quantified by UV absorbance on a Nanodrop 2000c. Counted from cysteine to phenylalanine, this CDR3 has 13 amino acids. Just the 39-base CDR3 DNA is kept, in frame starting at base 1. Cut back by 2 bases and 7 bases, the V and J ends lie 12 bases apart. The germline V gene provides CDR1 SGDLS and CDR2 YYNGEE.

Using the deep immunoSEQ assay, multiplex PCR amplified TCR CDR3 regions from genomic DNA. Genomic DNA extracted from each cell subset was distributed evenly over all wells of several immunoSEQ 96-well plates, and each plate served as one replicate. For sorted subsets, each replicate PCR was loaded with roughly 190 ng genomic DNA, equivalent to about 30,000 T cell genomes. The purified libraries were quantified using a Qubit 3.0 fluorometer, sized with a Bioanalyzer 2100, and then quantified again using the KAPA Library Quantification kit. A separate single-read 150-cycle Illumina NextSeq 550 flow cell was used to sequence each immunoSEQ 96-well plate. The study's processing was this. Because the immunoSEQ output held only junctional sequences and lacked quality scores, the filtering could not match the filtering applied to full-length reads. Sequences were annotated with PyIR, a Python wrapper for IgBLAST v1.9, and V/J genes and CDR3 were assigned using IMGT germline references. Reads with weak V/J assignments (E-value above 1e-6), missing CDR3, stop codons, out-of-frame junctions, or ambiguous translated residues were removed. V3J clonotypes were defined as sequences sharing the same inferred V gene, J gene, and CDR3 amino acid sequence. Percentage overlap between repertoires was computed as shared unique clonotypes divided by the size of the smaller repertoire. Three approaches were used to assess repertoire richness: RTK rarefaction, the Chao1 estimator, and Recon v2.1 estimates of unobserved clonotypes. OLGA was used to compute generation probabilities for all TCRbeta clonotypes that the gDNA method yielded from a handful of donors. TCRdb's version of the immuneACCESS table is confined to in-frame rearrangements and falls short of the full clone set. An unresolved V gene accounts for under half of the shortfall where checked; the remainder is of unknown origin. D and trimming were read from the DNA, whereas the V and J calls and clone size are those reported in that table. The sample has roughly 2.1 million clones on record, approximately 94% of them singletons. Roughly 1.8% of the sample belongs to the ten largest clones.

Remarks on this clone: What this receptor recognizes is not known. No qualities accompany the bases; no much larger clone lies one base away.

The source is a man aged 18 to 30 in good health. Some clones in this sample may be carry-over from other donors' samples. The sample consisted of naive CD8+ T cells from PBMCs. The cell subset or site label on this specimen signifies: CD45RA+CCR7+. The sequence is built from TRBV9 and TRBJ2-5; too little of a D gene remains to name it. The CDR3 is CASSVGTSGTQYF. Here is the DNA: TGTGCCAGCAGCGTCGGAACCTCGGGGACCCAGTACTTC.